This record concerns one T cell receptor (beta chain) sequence. The data derive from a study of control samples from healthy donors and cancer patients. There are 12 residues in the CDR3. V was shortened by 4 bases and J by 3 bases, with 4 bases between the two germline ends. Germline CDR1 reads SEHNR; CDR2 reads FQNEAQ (reference sequence). Sequencing was performed with immunoSEQ multiplex PCR; in TCRdb, only in-frame clones are kept and a portion is missing. The sample includes 70,000 to 95,000 clones, 93% of them seen just once. This chain links TRBV7-9 with TRBJ1-5; D not resolved. The clonotype originates from a woman aged 40 to 49 with lung cancer. The sample comprised PBMCs. CDR3 DNA: TGTGCCAGCAGCTCCAACAATCAGCCCCAGCATTTT. This gives the protein CASSSNNQPQHF.